The rows below give T cell receptor beta chains drawn from one sample of a study of blood T cells in healthy people across ages. In TCRdb, the 5' RACE reads were re-called with MiXCR into one record per CDR3 protein. The sample consists of some 900,000 distinct CDR3 sequences, roughly 26% of them appearing once. Sequencing used blood. Receptors originate from a woman aged 80 or older in good health. The CDR3 runs from the conserved cysteine through the conserved F or W. The D gene is left open where the match is weak. A row's size may be missing; if present it is once, few, many or a size class.

length: 12; J: TRBJ2-5; V: TRBV20-1; size: many; D: -; CDR3: CSVSGNQETQYF; DNA: TGCAGTGTCTCGGGGAACCAAGAGACCCAGTACTTC
length: 14; J: TRBJ1-5; V: TRBV20-1; size: -; D: TRBD1; CDR3: CSATWTGVNQPQHF; DNA: TGCAGTGCTACATGGACAGGGGTCAATCAGCCCCAGCATTTT
length: 12; J: TRBJ1-2; V: TRBV3-1; size: many; D: -; CDR3: CASSQGTGGYTF; DNA: TGTGCCAGCAGCCAAGGTACCGGGGGCTACACCTTC
length: 13; J: TRBJ2-3; V: TRBV6-1; size: -; D: -; CDR3: CASGGKSTDTQYF; DNA: TGTGCCAGCGGGGGAAAGAGCACAGATACGCAGTATTTT
length: 14; J: TRBJ2-5; V: TRBV7-2; size: many; D: TRBD1; CDR3: CASSQGQARETQYF; DNA: TGTGCCAGCAGCCAGGGACAGGCCAGGGAGACCCAGTACTTC
length: 11; J: TRBJ2-1; V: TRBV12-3/TRBV12-4; size: -; D: -; CDR3: CASSIGNEQFF; DNA: TGTGCCAGCAGTATTGGCAATGAGCAGTTCTTC
length: 15; J: TRBJ2-5; V: TRBV7-2; size: -; D: -; CDR3: CASSLGHRGANQQYF; DNA: TGTGCCAGCAGCTTAGGGCACCGAGGGGCCAATCAGCAGTACTTC
length: 14; J: TRBJ2-1; V: TRBV20-1; size: -; D: -; CDR3: CSARAGAEHNEQFF; DNA: TGCAGTGCTAGAGCGGGGGCCGAACACAATGAGCAGTTCTTC
length: 17; J: TRBJ2-5; V: TRBV20-1; size: many; D: TRBD2; CDR3: CSARGRAGTRVGETQYF; DNA: TGCAGTGCTAGAGGGAGGGCGGGGACTAGAGTTGGGGAGACCCAGTACTTC
length: 13; J: TRBJ2-1; V: TRBV9; size: many; D: TRBD2; CDR3: CASSGLARNEQFF; DNA: TGTGCCAGCAGCGGACTAGCGAGGAATGAGCAGTTCTTC
length: 14; J: TRBJ2-5; V: TRBV5-4; size: many; D: -; CDR3: CASSGARGQETQYF; DNA: TGTGCCAGCAGCGGGGCGAGGGGACAAGAGACCCAGTACTTC
length: 18; J: TRBJ2-6; V: TRBV11-2; size: few; D: -; CDR3: CASRGIRGHISGANVLTF; DNA: TGTGCCAGCAGGGGGATTCGGGGACATATCTCTGGGGCCAACGTCCTGACTTTC
length: 14; J: TRBJ2-5; V: TRBV7-6; size: many; D: TRBD2; CDR3: CASSLGGVTETQYF; DNA: TGTGCCAGCAGCCTGGGAGGGGTCACGGAGACCCAGTACTTC
length: 16; J: TRBJ2-1; V: TRBV18; size: -; D: TRBD1; CDR3: CASSRTGVKNANEQFF; DNA: TGTGCCAGCTCAAGGACAGGGGTAAAAAATGCCAATGAGCAGTTCTTC
length: 16; J: TRBJ2-3; V: TRBV7-2; size: -; D: -; CDR3: CASSLGTGSQVDTQYF; DNA: TGTGCCAGCAGCCTGGGGACCGGGTCCCAGGTCGATACGCAGTATTTT
length: 15; J: TRBJ1-3; V: TRBV11-2; size: -; D: -; CDR3: CASSPRRSSGNTIYF; DNA: TGTGCCAGCAGCCCCCGGCGGTCCTCTGGAAACACCATATATTTT
length: 13; J: TRBJ1-2; V: TRBV7-2; size: -; D: -; CDR3: CASSLEPNYGCTF; DNA: TGTGCCAGCAGCCTCGAACCTAACTATGGCTGCACCTTC
length: 12; J: TRBJ2-7; V: TRBV7-2; size: -; D: -; CDR3: CASQGQGFEQYF; DNA: TGTGCCAGCCAGGGGCAGGGCTTTGAGCAGTACTTC
length: 12; J: TRBJ2-5; V: TRBV30; size: -; D: TRBD1; CDR3: CAWAGGFETQYF; DNA: TGTGCCTGGGCAGGGGGCTTCGAGACCCAGTACTTC
length: 15; J: TRBJ2-5; V: TRBV12-3/TRBV12-4; size: many; D: TRBD2; CDR3: CASSPLAGGHETQYF; DNA: TGTGCCAGCAGCCCACTAGCGGGGGGGCACGAGACCCAGTACTTC
length: 15; J: TRBJ2-5; V: TRBV4-3; size: many; D: -; CDR3: CASSQAFGVQETQYF; DNA: TGCGCCAGCAGCCAAGCCTTCGGAGTCCAAGAGACCCAGTACTTC
length: 16; J: TRBJ1-5; V: TRBV7-2; size: few; D: -; CDR3: CASSSEASNGNQPQHF; DNA: TGTGCCAGCAGCTCGGAGGCCTCCAACGGCAATCAGCCCCAGCATTTT
length: 15; J: TRBJ2-5; V: TRBV9; size: -; D: TRBD2; CDR3: CASSDGGTNSNEQYF; DNA: TGTGCCAGCAGCGACGGCGGGACTAATAGTAATGAGCAGTACTTC
length: 15; J: TRBJ1-2; V: TRBV6-2/TRBV6-3; size: few; D: -; CDR3: CASSYPRSSNYGYTF; DNA: TGTGCCAGCAGTTACCCCCGGAGTTCTAACTATGGCTACACCTTC
length: 14; J: TRBJ2-4; V: TRBV7-9; size: -; D: -; CDR3: CTSSLDMGGNEQYF; DNA: TGTACCAGCAGCTTAGATATGGGAGGTAATGAGCAGTACTTC
length: 14; J: TRBJ2-7; V: TRBV12-3/TRBV12-4; size: -; D: TRBD2; CDR3: CASSLVAGAVEQYF; DNA: TGTGCCAGCAGCCTAGTAGCGGGAGCGGTCGAGCAGTACTTC
length: 15; J: TRBJ2-5; V: TRBV10-3; size: many; D: -; CDR3: CAISTLRDNQETQYF; DNA: TGTGCCATCAGTACACTCCGGGACAACCAAGAGACCCAGTACTTC